The next 28 T cell receptor beta chains were all read from a single sample in a study of blood T cell repertoires in COVID-19 (dated by TCRdb to about 2020). Library creation used the immunoSEQ multiplex PCR assay. What TCRdb holds here is the immuneACCESS table cut down to in-frame rearrangements. Part of the clones is not present; checked against another copy, under half of the missing clones reflect an unresolved V gene, and the others are unexplained. The sample table records about 130,000 clones; roughly 74% of these occur just once. Approximately 6% of the sample goes to the ten largest clones. Sequenced sample: peripheral blood. The receptor source for this set is a man aged 80 or over with COVID-19, enrolled during active disease.

This sequence joins TRBV29-1 and TRBJ2-3; TRBD2 matches at 7 bases. This CDR3 is 13 amino acids long. CDR1 is SQVTM and CDR2 is ANQGSEA in the germline V gene. J lost 4 bases, V lost 1 base, and 2 bases had no gene match. The CDR3 region is CSVEGGSADTQYF. The CDR3 region has the DNA TGCAGCGTTGAAGGCGGGAGCGCAGATACGCAGTATTTT.

This clone has just one count. The CDR3 protein is CASKKGAGANVLTF. The CDR3 DNA sequence: TGTGCCAGTAAGAAGGGAGCCGGGGCCAACGTCCTGACTTTC. The gene calls are TRBV19 and TRBJ2-6; tentative D call: TRBD2 (5 bases). The CDR3 is 14 amino acids. The ends were cut back, 7 bases at V and 4 bases at J, with 11 bases in the middle. Germline V gene data show CDR1 as LNHDA and CDR2 as SQIVND (reference sequence).

The gene calls are TRBV27 and TRBJ2-7; perhaps TRBD1 as D (6 bases). Trimming removed 5 bases from V and 3 bases from J, with 17 bases in between. CDR3 size: 15 residues. The germline V gene encodes CDR1 MNHEY and CDR2 SMNVEV (reference sequence). This chain's CDR3 is CASSPYAGQNYEQYF. The CDR3 DNA reads as TGTGCCAGCAGTCCTTACGCCGGACAGAACTACGAGCAGTACTTC.

The chain uses TRBV6-5 and TRBJ1-3; D not resolved. This CDR3 is built from 12 residues. V was shortened by 2 bases and J by 9 bases, with 8 bases between the two germline ends. Germline assignment: CDR1 MNHEY and CDR2 SVGAGI. The CDR3 DNA reads as TGTGCCAGCAGTTACCCCGGAGCCACCATATATTTT. Translation: CASSYPGATIYF.

The chain employs TRBV5-1 and TRBJ1-2; a weak D match, TRBD1 (6 bases). Trimming removed 0 bases at V and 4 bases at J, with 13 bases between. The germline gives CDR1 SGHRS, CDR2 YFSETQ. The CDR3 sequence is 15 residues long. The CDR3 DNA is TGCGCCAGCAGCTTGGGAGCCGGGACAATCTATGGCTACACCTTC. Protein sequence: CASSLGAGTIYGYTF.

The V call is TRBV27, the J call TRBJ2-2; 9 nucleotides agree with TRBD1. Trimming at V came to 9 bases and at J to 0 bases, leaving 8 bases not matched to a gene. Germline V gene lookup returns CDR1 MNHEY and CDR2 SMNVEV (reference sequence). The CDR3 sequence is 16 residues long. CDR3 nucleotide sequence: TGTGCCAGTCTTCCGCGACAGGGGGCGAACACCGGGGAGCTGTTTTTT. Residues: CASLPRQGANTGELFF.

This clone was seen only once. The V call is TRBV23-1, the J call TRBJ2-7; 9 nucleotides align to TRBD1. TRBV23-1 is an ORF for which the function is uncertain. Trimming cost V 0 bases and J 4 bases; bases outside gene matches: 7. The CDR3 length is 16 residues. The CDR3 here is CASSQSGDREPYEQYF. The CDR3 DNA reads TGCGCCAGCAGTCAATCAGGGGACAGGGAGCCATACGAGCAGTACTTC.

This chain joins TRBV18 and TRBJ1-1; D gene ambiguous. The CDR3 spans 15 residues. The V end was cut by 1 base, the J end by 1 base, with 10 bases between. The germline V gene encodes CDR1 KGHSH and CDR2 LQKENI. CDR3 amino acids: CASSPRETPNTEAFF. In DNA, the CDR3 is TGTGCCAGCTCACCACGGGAGACACCGAACACTGAAGCTTTCTTT.

The chain recombines TRBV19 with TRBJ1-5, with a weak D call TRBD1 (5 bases). The CDR3 runs to 15 residues. Germline V lookup: CDR1 LNHDA, CDR2 SQIVND (reference sequence). V was shortened by 7 bases and J by 7 bases, with 20 bases between the two germline ends. CDR3 sequence reads: CASNDRGRAGQPQHF. In nucleotides, the CDR3 is TGTGCCAGTAATGATAGGGGCAGGGCAGGACAGCCCCAGCATTTT.

The chain links TRBV12-5 to TRBJ2-3, with D perhaps matching TRBD1 (5 bases). Trimming took 5 bases from V and 4 from J, leaving 10 bases between them. The CDR3 has 13 residues. The germline gives CDR1 LGHNT, CDR2 FRNRAP. CDR3 nucleotide sequence: TGTGCTAGTGGTCTCGACAGTGCAGATACGCAGTATTTT. Translation: CASGLDSADTQYF.

The chain joins TRBV27 to TRBJ1-3; unclear D gene. The CDR3 covers 13 residues. Looked up from germline, CDR1 is MNHEY and CDR2 is SMNVEV (reference sequence). Trimming took off 9 bases at V and 3 bases at J, with 12 bases between the two ends. CDR3 bases: TGTGCCAGTTCAGGCTTCGGTGGAAACACCATATATTTT. This encodes CASSGFGGNTIYF.

The CDR3 reads CASSKGSRTGVSTDTQYF. In DNA, the CDR3 is TGTGCCAGCAGCAAAGGGTCACGGACAGGGGTTAGCACAGATACGCAGTATTTT. This chain connects TRBV21-1 to TRBJ2-3; the D segment call TRBD1 is taken from the table without a DNA check. TRBV21-1 is a pseudogene. The CDR3 covers 18 residues.

The chain has TRBV24-1 and TRBJ2-1, with 11 bases aligning to TRBD2. CDR3 length equals 16 residues. After removal of 4 bases from V and 7 bases from J, the junction contained 8 bases not matched to a gene. The germline CDR1 and CDR2 sequences are KGHDR and SFDVKD. The chain's CDR3 is CATSEVTSGSKNEQFF. CDR3 DNA sequence: TGTGCCACCAGTGAGGTAACTAGCGGGAGTAAGAATGAGCAGTTCTTC.

V usage is TRBV30 and J usage is TRBJ2-1, with D hard to call. There are 13 residues in the CDR3. Per germline, CDR1 GTSNPN and CDR2 SVGIG (reference sequence). V lost 0 bases and J 12 bases, leaving 15 bases between the germline ends. CDR3 nucleotides: TGTGCCTGGAGTGTAGCCCTTGAGGCCGTGCAGTTCTTC. This translates into CAWSVALEAVQFF.

The chain uses TRBV28 and TRBJ1-3; weak D call: TRBD1 (5 bases). The CDR3 consists of 14 residues. The V end was cut by 5 bases, the J end by 1 base, with 9 bases between. Germline V gene lookup returns CDR1 MDHEN and CDR2 SYDVKM. The DNA of the CDR3 is TGTGCCAGCAGTCGGGGGAGGTCTGGAAACACCATATATTTT. Encoded protein: CASSRGRSGNTIYF.

The chain carries TRBV29-1 and TRBJ2-7, with D tentatively TRBD2 (6 bases). The germline V gene has CDR1 SQVTM and CDR2 ANQGSEA. This CDR3 comprises 14 residues. V shed 1 base and J shed 4 bases, with 14 bases lying between them. The CDR3 here is CSVEGRGQPYEQYF. CDR3 DNA: TGCAGCGTTGAAGGGCGGGGCCAACCTTACGAGCAGTACTTC.

This clone occurred a few times. V is TRBV28 and J is TRBJ2-5; TRBD2 aligns across 8 bases. Germline CDR1 MDHEN, CDR2 SYDVKM. J lost 2 bases, V lost 3 bases, and 8 bases had no gene match. The CDR3 has 16 amino acids. The CDR3 reads CASSFTLAGDQETQYF. The DNA for the CDR3 is TGTGCCAGCAGTTTTACCCTAGCGGGCGATCAAGAGACCCAGTACTTC. Supplemented by reference TRBV28 and TRBJ2-5, the full variable domain reads DVKVTQSSRYLVKRTGEKVFLECVQDMDHENMFWYRQDPGLGLRLIYFSYDVKMKEKGDIPEGYSVSREKKERFSLILESASTNQTSMYLCASSFTLAGDQETQYFGPGTRLLVL.

The CDR3 loop is CASSSNPEWYGYTF. In DNA form, the CDR3 reads TGTGCCAGCAGTTCTAATCCCGAGTGGTATGGCTACACCTTC. The V and J genes are TRBV28 and TRBJ1-2, with no clear D. Trimming took 4 bases from V and 5 from J, leaving 14 bases between them. Germline loops: CDR1 MDHEN, CDR2 SYDVKM. This CDR3 is built from 14 residues.

This chain connects TRBV28 to TRBJ2-7; TRBD2 matches at 7 bases. Per the germline V gene, CDR1 is MDHEN and CDR2 is SYDVKM. Losses at the gene ends were 6 bases for V and 2 bases for J; bases not matched to a gene: 13. The CDR3 spans 16 residues. The CDR3 coding sequence is TGTGCCAGCAGCCCGTCGGGTATGGGGAGGGCCTACGAGCAGTACTTC. It codes for CASSPSGMGRAYEQYF. Full variable domain (missing parts from reference TRBV28 and TRBJ2-7): DVKVTQSSRYLVKRTGEKVFLECVQDMDHENMFWYRQDPGLGLRLIYFSYDVKMKEKGDIPEGYSVSREKKERFSLILESASTNQTSMYLCASSPSGMGRAYEQYFGPGTRLTVT.

The chain joins TRBV4-2 to TRBJ2-2, with TRBD2 matching over 7 bases. Losses at the gene ends were 4 bases for V and 3 bases for J; bases not matched to a gene: 8. CDR1 is LGHNA and CDR2 is YNFKEQ in the germline V gene. The CDR3 runs to 16 residues. CDR3 sequence (DNA): TGTGCCAGCAGCCTCGGGAGTCTAGCGGACACCGGGGAGCTGTTTTTT. Protein: CASSLGSLADTGELFF.

This clone was seen only once. V is TRBV3-1 (or the pseudogene TRBV3-2) and J is TRBJ2-5, with TRBD1 matching over 9 bases. CDR1 is LGHDT and CDR2 is YNNKEL in the germline V gene (reference sequence). V lost 5 bases and J lost 2; bases outside the gene matches: 9. The CDR3 has 16 residues. CDR3 DNA sequence: TGTGCCAGCAGCTCCGGGACAGGGACCCCTCAAGAGACCCAGTACTTC. Translated, it gives CASSSGTGTPQETQYF.

The gene calls are TRBV13 and TRBJ2-7; possible D gene TRBD1, 6 bases. The CDR3 loop spans 14 amino acids. Trimming removed 1 base at V and 2 bases at J, with 9 bases between. Germline loops: CDR1 PRHDT, CDR2 FYEKMQ (reference sequence). The CDR3 bases are TGTGCCAGCAGCTTAGAGGGGGATCCCTACGAGCAGTACTTC. This translates into CASSLEGDPYEQYF.

A remark on this clone: At one boundary the junction diverges from the germline segment, which might be a read error. This sequence joins TRBV30 and TRBJ2-3; 12 bases are shared with TRBD1. Germline V CDR1 and CDR2: GTSNPN, SVGIG (reference sequence). The length of the CDR3 is 11 residues. As DNA, the CDR3 is TGTGCCTGGATCCGTCCCGGGACAGGGGGCTTT. It translates to CAWIRPGTGGF.

V is TRBV28 and J is TRBJ1-2; 8 bases line up with TRBD1. Per germline, CDR1 MDHEN and CDR2 SYDVKM. The V segment lost 6 bases and the J segment 3 bases; nucleotides outside the gene matches: 9. The CDR3 is 15 residues long. This CDR3 is CASSSTQGADYGYTF. For the CDR3, the DNA is TGTGCCAGCAGCTCTACCCAGGGGGCGGACTATGGCTACACCTTC.

The chain recombines TRBV6-5 with TRBJ2-7; TRBD2 is a possible D gene (5 bases). Trimming pared 6 bases from V and 0 bases from J, leaving 6 bases between. Germline CDR1 and CDR2: MNHEY and SVGAGI. The CDR3 has 12 amino acids. CDR3 DNA: TGTGCCAGCAGGAGCGGCTCCTACGAGCAGTACTTC. This codes for CASRSGSYEQYF.

The chain joins TRBV4-2 to TRBJ1-4; D call uncertain. V shed 4 bases and J shed 8 bases, with 11 bases lying between them. CDR1 LGHNA and CDR2 YNFKEQ come from the germline V gene. This CDR3 spans 13 amino acids. The CDR3 region is CASSLGGEEKLFF. CDR3 DNA: TGTGCCAGCAGCCTAGGAGGAGAGGAAAAACTGTTTTTT.

CDR3 bases: TGTGCCACCAGCGGGGGGACGGGAGCTAACTATGGCTACACCTTC. It translates to CATSGGTGANYGYTF. The rearrangement uses TRBV15 and TRBJ1-2; TRBD1 is a possible D gene (5 bases). The CDR3 sequence is 15 residues long. Germline-derived CDR1 and CDR2 are LNHNV and YYDKDF (reference sequence). V shed 5 bases and J shed 0 bases, with 13 bases lying between them.

This chain links TRBV6-5 with TRBJ1-5, with D possibly matching TRBD1 (5 bases). The CDR3 is 15 residues long. Germline V gives CDR1 MNHEY, CDR2 SVGAGI. The ends were cut back, 6 bases at V and 5 bases at J, with 17 bases in the middle. The CDR3 coding sequence is TGTGCCAGCAGCTGGTTGGAAGGGACTTATCAGCCCCAGCATTTT. This gives the protein CASSWLEGTYQPQHF.